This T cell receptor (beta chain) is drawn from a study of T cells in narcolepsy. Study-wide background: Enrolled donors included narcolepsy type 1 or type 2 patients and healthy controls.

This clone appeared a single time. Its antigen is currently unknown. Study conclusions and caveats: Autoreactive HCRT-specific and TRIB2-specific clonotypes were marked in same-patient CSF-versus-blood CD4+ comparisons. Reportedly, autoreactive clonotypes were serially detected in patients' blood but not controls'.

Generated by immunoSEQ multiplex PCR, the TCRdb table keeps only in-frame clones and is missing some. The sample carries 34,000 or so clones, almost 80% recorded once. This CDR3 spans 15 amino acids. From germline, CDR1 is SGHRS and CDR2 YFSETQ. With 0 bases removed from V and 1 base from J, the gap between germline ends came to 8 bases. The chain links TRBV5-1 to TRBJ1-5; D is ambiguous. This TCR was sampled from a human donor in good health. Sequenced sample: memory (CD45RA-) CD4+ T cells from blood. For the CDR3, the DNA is TGCGCCAGCAGCTTGGATGGGCGGAGCAATCAGCCCCAGCATTTT. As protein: CASSLDGRSNQPQHF.